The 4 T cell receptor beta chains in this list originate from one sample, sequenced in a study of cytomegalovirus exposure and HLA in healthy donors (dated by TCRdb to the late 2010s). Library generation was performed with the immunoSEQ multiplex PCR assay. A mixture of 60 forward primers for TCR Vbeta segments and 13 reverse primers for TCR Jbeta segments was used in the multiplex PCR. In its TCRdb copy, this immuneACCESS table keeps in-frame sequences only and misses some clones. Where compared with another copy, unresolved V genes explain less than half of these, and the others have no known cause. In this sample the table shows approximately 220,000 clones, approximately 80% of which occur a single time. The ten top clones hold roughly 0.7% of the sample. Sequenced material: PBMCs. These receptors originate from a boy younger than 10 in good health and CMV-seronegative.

CDR3 sequence (DNA): TGTGCCTGGAGCGCCGGGACAGGGACCTACGAGCAGTACTTC. Translated: CAWSAGTGTYEQYF. This sequence joins TRBV30 and TRBJ2-5; 9 nucleotides align to TRBD1. TRBJ2-7 explains the end of the DNA better; the J call may be wrong. Per the germline V gene, CDR1 is GTSNPN and CDR2 is SVGIG (reference sequence). The CDR3 has 14 amino acids.

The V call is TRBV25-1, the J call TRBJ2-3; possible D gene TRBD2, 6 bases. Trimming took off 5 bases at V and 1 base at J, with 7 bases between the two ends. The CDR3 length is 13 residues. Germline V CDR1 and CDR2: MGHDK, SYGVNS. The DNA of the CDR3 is TGTGCCAGCAGTATAGCGGGCACAGATACGCAGTATTTT. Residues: CASSIAGTDTQYF.

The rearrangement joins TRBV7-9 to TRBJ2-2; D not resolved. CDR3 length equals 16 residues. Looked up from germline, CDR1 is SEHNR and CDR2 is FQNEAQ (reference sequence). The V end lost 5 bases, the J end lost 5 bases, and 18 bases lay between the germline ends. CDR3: CASSPTAAGRTGELFF. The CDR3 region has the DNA TGTGCCAGCAGCCCTACCGCCGCAGGTCGGACCGGGGAGCTGTTTTTT.

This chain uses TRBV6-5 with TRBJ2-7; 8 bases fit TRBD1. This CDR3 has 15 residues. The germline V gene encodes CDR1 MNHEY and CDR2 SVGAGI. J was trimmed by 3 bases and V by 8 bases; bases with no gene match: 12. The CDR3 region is CASRVPGQANYEQYF. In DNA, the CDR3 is TGTGCCAGCCGTGTTCCGGGACAGGCTAACTACGAGCAGTACTTC.